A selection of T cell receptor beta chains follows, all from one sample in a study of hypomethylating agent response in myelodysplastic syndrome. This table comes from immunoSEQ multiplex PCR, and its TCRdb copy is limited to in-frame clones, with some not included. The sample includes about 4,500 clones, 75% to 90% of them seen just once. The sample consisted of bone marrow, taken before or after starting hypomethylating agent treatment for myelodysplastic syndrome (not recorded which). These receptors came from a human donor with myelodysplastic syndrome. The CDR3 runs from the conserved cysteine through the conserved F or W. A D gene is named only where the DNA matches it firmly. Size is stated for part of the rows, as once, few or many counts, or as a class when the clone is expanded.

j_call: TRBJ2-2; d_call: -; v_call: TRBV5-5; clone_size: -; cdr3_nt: TGTGCCAGCAGCTTGGCCTGGACAGACACCGGGGAGCTGTTTTTT; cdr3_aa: CASSLAWTDTGELFF
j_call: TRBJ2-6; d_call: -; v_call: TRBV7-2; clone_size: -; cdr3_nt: TGTGCCAGCAGCTTAATAGGTTCTGGGGCCAACGTCCTGACTTTC; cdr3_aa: CASSLIGSGANVLTF
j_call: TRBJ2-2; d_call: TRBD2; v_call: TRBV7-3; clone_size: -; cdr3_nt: TGTGCCAGCAGCTTGCACGCTAGCGGTAGCGCCGGGGAGCTGTTTTTT; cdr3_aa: CASSLHASGSAGELFF
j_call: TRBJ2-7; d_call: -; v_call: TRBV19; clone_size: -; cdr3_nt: TGTGCCAGTAGTGCCGCCGGGGCCGCCTACGAGCAGTACTTC; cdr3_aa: CASSAAGAAYEQYF
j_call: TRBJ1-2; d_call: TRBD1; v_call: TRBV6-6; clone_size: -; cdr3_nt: TGTGCCAGCAGATCCAGACAGGGAATTTATGGCTACACCTTC; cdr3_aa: CASRSRQGIYGYTF
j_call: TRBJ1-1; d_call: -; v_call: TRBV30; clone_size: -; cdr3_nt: TGTGCCTGGAGTGACCCTCCCCCGGGTGTTTTCTTT; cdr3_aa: CAWSDPPPGVFF
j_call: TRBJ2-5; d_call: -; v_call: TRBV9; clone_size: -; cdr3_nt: TGTGCCAGCAGCCGGGGGAATTGGGAGACCCAGTACTTC; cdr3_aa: CASSRGNWETQYF
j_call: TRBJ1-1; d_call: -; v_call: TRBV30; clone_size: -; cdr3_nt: TGTGCCTGGAGTCCTAACGCTGAAGCTTTCTTT; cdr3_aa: CAWSPNAEAFF
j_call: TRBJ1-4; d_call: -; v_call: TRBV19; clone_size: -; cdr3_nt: TGTGCCAGTAGTAGGTCGTCGGTTGCAACTAATGAAAAACTGTTTTTT; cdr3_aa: CASSRSSVATNEKLFF
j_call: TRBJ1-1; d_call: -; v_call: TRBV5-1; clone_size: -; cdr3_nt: TGCGCCAGCAGCTTGCGAGCTTCACAGGGAGACACTGAAGCTTTCTTT; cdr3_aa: CASSLRASQGDTEAFF
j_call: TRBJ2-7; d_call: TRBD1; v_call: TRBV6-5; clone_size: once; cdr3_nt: TGTGCCAGCAGAGACGCGACAGGGGACGAGCAGTACTTC; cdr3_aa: CASRDATGDEQYF
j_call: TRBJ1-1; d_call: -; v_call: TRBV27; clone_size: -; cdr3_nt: TGTGCCAGCAACGGGGGCCAGAACACTGAAGCTTTCTTT; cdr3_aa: CASNGGQNTEAFF
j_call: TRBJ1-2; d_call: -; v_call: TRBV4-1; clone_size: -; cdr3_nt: TGCGCCAGCAGCCAGCTAAACAGTGGTCCGGATGGCTACACCTTC; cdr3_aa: CASSQLNSGPDGYTF
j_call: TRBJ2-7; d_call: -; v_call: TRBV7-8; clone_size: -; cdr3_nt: TGTGCCAGCAGCTTAGTGCAAGGGGGATCCTCCTACGAGCAGTACTTC; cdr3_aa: CASSLVQGGSSYEQYF
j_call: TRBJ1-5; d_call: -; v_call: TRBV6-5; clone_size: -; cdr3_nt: TGTGCCAGCAGGCGGAACCGGGCCCTTAATCAGCCCCAGCATTTT; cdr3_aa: CASRRNRALNQPQHF
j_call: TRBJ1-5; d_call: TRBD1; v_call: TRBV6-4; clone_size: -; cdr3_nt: TGTGCCAGCTCCACAGGGGAGGGACAGCCCCAGCATTTT; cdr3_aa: CASSTGEGQPQHF
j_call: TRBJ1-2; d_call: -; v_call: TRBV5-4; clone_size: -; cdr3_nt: TGTGCCAGCAGCCCAACAGGACGCTATGGCTACACCTTC; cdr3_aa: CASSPTGRYGYTF
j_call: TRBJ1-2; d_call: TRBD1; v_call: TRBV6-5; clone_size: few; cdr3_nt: TGTGCCAGCAGTACCACAGGGGGCTCTGGCTACACCTTC; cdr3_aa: CASSTTGGSGYTF
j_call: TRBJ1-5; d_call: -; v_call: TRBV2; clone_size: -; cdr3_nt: TGTGCCAGCAGTGAATGGGGTGGAGGACAGCCCCAGCATTTT; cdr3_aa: CASSEWGGGQPQHF
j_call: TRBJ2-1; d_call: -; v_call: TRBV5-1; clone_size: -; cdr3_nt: TGCGCCAGCAGCTTGGTTCCGGGGGCTACCTCCTACAATGAGCAGTTCTTC; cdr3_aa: CASSLVPGATSYNEQFF